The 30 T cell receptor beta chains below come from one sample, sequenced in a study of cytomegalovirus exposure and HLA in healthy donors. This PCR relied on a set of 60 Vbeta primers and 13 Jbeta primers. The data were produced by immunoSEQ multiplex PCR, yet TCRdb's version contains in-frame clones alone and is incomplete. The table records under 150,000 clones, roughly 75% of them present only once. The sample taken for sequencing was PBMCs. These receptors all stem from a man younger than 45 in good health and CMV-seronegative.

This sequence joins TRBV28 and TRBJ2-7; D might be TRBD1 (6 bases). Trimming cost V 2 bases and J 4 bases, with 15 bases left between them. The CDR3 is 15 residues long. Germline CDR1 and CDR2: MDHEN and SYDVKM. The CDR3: CASSLPPQGLYEQYF. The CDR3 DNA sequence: TGTGCCAGCAGTTTACCCCCACAGGGTTTATACGAGCAGTACTTC.

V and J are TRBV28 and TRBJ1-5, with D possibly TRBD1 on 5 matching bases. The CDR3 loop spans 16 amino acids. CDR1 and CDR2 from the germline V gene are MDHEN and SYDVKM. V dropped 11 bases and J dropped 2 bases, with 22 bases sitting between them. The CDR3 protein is CAGKPLRGMGNQPQHF. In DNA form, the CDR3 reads TGTGCCGGCAAACCCCTAAGGGGAATGGGCAATCAGCCCCAGCATTTT.

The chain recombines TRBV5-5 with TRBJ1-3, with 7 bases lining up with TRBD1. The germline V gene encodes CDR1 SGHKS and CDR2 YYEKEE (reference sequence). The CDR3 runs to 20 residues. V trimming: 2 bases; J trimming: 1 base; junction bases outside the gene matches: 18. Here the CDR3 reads CASSFSGTVLSVGSGNTIYF. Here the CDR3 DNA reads TGTGCCAGCAGCTTTTCCGGGACAGTTCTATCCGTGGGGTCTGGAAACACCATATATTTT.

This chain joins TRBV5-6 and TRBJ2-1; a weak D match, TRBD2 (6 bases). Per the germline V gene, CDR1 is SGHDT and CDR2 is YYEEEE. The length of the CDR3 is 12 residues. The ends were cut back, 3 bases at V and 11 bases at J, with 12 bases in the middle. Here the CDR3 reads CASSSVTSQQFF. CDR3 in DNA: TGTGCCAGCAGCTCGGTGACTAGTCAGCAGTTCTTC.

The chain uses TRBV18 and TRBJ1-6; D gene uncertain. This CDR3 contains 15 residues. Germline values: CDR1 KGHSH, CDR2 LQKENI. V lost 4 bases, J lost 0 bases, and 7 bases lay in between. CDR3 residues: CASSLISSYNSPLHF. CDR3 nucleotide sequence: TGTGCCAGCTCACTCATTAGCTCCTATAATTCACCCCTCCACTTT.

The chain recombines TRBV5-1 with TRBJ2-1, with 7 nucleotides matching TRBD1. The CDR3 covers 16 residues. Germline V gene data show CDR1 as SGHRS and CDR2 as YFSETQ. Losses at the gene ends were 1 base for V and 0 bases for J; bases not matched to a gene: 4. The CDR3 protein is CASSLTPGGSYNEQFF. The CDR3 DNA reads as TGCGCCAGCAGCTTGACCCCAGGGGGCTCCTACAATGAGCAGTTCTTC.

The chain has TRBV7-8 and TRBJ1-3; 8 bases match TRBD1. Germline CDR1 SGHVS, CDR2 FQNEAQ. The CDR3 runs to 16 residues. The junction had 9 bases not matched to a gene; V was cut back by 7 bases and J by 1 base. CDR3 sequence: CASIRQGHPSGNTIYF. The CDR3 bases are TGTGCCAGCATCAGACAGGGGCACCCGTCTGGAAACACCATATATTTT.

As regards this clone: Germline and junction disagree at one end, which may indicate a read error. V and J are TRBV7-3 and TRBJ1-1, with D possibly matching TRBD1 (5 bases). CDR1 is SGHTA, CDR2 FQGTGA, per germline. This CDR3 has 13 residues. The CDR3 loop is CASSQGGNTEAFF. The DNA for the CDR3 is TGTGCCAGCAGCCAGGGAGGCAACACAGAAGCTTTCTTT.

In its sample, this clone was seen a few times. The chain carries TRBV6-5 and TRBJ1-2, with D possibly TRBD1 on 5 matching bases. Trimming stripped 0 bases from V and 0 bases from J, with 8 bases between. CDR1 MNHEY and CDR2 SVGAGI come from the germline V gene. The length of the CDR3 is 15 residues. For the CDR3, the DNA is TGTGCCAGCAGTTACTCAATGGACACTAACTATGGCTACACCTTC. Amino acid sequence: CASSYSMDTNYGYTF.

The CDR3 loop reads CASSPQIVVGQWNYEQYF. The CDR3 DNA is TGTGCCAGCAGCCCTCAGATAGTTGTTGGACAGTGGAACTACGAGCAGTACTTC. The chain links TRBV7-9 to TRBJ2-7; possible D gene TRBD1, 6 bases. Trimming removed 5 bases at V and 3 bases at J, with 26 bases between. CDR1 and CDR2 (germline): SEHNR, FQNEAQ (reference sequence). The CDR3 loop spans 18 amino acids.

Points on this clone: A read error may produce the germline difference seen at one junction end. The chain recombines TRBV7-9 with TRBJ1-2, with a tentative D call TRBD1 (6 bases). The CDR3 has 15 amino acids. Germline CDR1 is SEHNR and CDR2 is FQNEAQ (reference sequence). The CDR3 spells CASSRDWGGGYGYPF. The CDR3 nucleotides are TGTGCCAGCAGCCGCGATTGGGGGGGCGGCTATGGCTACCCCTTC.

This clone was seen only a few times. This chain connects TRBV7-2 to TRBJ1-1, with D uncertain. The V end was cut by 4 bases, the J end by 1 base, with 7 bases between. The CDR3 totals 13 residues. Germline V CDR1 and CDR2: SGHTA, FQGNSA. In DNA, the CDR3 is TGTGCCAGCAGCTCTGGAGAGAACACTGAAGCTTTCTTT. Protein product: CASSSGENTEAFF. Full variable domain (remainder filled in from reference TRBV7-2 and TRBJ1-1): GAGVSQSPSNKVTEKGKDVELRCDPISGHTALYWYRQSLGQGLEFLIYFQGNSAPDKSGLPSDRFSAERTGGSVSTLTIQRTQQEDSAVYLCASSSGENTEAFFGQGTRLTVV.

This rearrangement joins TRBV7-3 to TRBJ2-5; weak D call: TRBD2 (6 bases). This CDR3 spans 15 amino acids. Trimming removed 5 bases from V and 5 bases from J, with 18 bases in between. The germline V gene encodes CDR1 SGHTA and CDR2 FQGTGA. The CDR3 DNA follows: TGTGCCAGCAGCCCGAGCCTAGCGTCACGGGAGACCCAGTACTTC. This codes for CASSPSLASRETQYF.

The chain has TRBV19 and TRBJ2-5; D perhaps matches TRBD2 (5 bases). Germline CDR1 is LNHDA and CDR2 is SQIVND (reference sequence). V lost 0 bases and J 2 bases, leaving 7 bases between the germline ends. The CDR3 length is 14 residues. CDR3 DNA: TGTGCCAGTAGTATAGAAGGGAGTCAAGAGACCCAGTACTTC. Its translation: CASSIEGSQETQYF. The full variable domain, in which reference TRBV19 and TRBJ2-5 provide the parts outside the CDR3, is DGGITQSPKYLFRKEGQNVTLSCEQNLNHDAMYWYRQDPGQGLRLIYYSQIVNDFQKGDIAEGYSVSREKKESFPLTVTSAQKNPTAFYLCASSIEGSQETQYFGPGTRLLVL.

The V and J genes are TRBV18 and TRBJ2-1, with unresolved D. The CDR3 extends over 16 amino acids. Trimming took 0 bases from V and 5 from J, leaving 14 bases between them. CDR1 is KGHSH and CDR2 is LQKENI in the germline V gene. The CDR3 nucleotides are TGTGCCAGCTCACCACCACGCCAGTCCCTCGACAATGAGCAGTTCTTC. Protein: CASSPPRQSLDNEQFF. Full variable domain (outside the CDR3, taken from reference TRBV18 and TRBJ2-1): NAGVMQNPRHLVRRRGQEARLRCSPMKGHSHVYWYRQLPEEGLKFMVYLQKENIIDESGMPKERFSAEFPKEGPSILRIQQVVRGDSAAYFCASSPPRQSLDNEQFFGPGTRLTVL.

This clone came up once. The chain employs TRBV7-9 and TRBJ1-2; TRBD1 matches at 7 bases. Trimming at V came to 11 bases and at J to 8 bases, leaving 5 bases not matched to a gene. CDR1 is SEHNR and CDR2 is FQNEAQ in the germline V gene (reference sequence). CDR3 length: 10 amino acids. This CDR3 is CASQGEGYTF. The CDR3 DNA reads TGTGCCTCCCAGGGGGAGGGCTACACCTTC.

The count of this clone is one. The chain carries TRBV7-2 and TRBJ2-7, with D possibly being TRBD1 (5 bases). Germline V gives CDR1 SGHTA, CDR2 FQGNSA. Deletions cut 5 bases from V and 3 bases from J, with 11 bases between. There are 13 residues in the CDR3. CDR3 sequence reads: CASSRQSRYEQYF. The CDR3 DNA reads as TGTGCCAGCAGCCGACAGAGCCGCTACGAGCAGTACTTC.

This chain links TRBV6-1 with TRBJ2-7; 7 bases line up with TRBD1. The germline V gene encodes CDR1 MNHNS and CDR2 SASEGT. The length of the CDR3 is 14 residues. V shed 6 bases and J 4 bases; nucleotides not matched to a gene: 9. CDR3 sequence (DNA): TGTGCCAGCAGCCCCGGGACAGCGAAATACGAGCAGTACTTC. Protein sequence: CASSPGTAKYEQYF.

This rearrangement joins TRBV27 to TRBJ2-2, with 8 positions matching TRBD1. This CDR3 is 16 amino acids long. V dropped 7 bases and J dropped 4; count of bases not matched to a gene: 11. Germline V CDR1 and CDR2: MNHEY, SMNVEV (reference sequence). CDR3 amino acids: CASTLLRTGTTGELFF. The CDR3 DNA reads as TGTGCCAGCACCCTACTCCGGACAGGGACCACCGGGGAGCTGTTTTTT.

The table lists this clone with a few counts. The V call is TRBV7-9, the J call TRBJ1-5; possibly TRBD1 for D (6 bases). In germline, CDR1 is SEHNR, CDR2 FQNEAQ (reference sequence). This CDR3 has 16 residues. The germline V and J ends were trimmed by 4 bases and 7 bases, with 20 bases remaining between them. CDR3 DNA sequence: TGTGCCAGCAGCTCCGACAACAGGGAACGAGGGCAGCCCCAGCATTTT. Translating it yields CASSSDNRERGQPQHF.

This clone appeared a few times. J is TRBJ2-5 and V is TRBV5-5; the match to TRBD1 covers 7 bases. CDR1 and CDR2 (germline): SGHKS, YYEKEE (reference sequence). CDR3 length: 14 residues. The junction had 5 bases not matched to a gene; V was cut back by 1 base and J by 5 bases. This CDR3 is CASSLYRGAETQYF. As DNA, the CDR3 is TGTGCCAGCAGCTTGTACAGGGGCGCGGAGACCCAGTACTTC.

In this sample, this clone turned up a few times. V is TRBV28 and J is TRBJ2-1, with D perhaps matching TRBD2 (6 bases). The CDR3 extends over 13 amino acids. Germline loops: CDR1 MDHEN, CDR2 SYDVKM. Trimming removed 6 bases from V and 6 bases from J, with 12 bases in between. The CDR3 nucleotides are TGTGCCAGCAGCAAGGGACTGATCAATGAGCAGTTCTTC. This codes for CASSKGLINEQFF.

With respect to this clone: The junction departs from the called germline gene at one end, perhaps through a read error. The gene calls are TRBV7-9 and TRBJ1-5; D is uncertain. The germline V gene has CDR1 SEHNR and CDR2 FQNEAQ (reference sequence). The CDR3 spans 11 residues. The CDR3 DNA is TGTGCCAGCAGCTCAGAAACGCCCCAGAATTTT. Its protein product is CASSSETPQNF.

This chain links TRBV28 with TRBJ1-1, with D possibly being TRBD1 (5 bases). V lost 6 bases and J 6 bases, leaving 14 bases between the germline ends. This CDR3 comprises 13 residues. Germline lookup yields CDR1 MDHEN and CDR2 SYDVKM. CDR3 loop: CASSTTWGAEAFF. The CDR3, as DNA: TGTGCCAGCAGCACTACATGGGGCGCTGAAGCTTTCTTT.

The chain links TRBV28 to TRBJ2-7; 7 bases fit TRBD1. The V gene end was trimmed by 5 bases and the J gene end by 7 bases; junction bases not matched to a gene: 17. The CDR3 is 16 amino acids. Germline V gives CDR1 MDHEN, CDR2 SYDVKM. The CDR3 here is CASSTLGQVPLREQYF. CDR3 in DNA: TGTGCCAGCAGTACTCTAGGACAGGTACCTCTCCGGGAGCAGTACTTC.

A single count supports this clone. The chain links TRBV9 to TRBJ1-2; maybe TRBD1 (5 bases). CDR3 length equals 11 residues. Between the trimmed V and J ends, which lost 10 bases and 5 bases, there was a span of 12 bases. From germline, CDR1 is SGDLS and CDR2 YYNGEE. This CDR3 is CASAREYGYTF. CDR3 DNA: TGTGCCTCTGCCAGGGAATATGGCTACACCTTC.

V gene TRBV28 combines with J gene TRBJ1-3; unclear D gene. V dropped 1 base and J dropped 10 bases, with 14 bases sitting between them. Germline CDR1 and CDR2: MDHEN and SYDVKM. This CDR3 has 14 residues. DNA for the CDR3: TGTGCCAGCAGTTTATCCTCGGCGGTTGGTACCATATATTTT. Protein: CASSLSSAVGTIYF.

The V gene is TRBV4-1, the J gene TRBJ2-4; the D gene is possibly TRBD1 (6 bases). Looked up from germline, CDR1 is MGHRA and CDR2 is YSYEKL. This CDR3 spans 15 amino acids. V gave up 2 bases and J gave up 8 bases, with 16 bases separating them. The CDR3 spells CASSQLHRDPDIQYF. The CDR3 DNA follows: TGCGCCAGCAGCCAACTCCACAGGGATCCGGACATTCAGTACTTC.

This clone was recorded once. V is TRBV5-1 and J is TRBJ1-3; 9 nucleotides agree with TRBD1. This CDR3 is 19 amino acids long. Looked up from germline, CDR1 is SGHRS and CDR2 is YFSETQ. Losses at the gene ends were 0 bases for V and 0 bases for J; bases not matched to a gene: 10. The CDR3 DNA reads TGCGCCAGCAGCTTGGGGCGGGACAGGGCCACCTACTCTGGAAACACCATATATTTT. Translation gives CASSLGRDRATYSGNTIYF.

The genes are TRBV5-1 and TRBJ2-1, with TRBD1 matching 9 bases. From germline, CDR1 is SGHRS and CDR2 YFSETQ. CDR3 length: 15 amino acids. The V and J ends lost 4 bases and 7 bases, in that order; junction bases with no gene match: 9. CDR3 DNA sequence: TGCGCCAGCAGCGCCGCGGGACAGGGCAGTAATGAGCAGTTCTTC. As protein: CASSAAGQGSNEQFF.